This record concerns one T cell receptor beta chain sequence. Its antigen is not identified. Genomic DNA of every subset was divided equally among multiple immunoSEQ plates. Sequencing was performed with immunoSEQ multiplex PCR; in TCRdb, only in-frame clones are kept and a portion is missing. The sample includes around 2.5 million clones, 93% of them seen just once. This specimen comes from a study of shared clonotypes between healthy human individuals. The wider study: Three plates were used per donor for CD4 naive, three for CD4 memory, two for CD8 naive and one for CD8 memory.

Study-wide points: Generation probabilities were higher for clonotypes shared across all four sorted-subset donors than for unshared ones.

The germline CDR1 and CDR2 sequences are LNHNV and YYDKDF (reference sequence). The CDR3 runs to 16 residues. The trim removed 2 bases at V and 6 bases at J, leaving 13 bases unmatched. This chain joins TRBV15 and TRBJ2-7; 7 bases agree with TRBD1. This receptor was obtained from a man younger than 35 in good health. Some clones in this sample may be carry-over from other donors' samples. Sequenced: naive CD4+ T cells from PBMCs. This sample's subset: CD45RA+ positively selected. CDR3 region: CATSRFKTGRRGEQYF. Here the CDR3 DNA reads TGTGCCACCAGCAGATTCAAGACAGGGCGTCGGGGCGAGCAGTACTTC.